The 25 T cell receptor beta chains in this list originate from one sample, sequenced in a study of T cells in Graves' hyperthyroidism and ophthalmopathy. The source material, RNA transcripts, was used to amplify TCR beta CDR3 regions. An initial round of RT-PCR targeting the TCR CDR3 relied on the HTBI primer set. TCRdb reanalysed the multiplex PCR reads using MiXCR and keeps one entry per CDR3 protein. The data contain about 350,000 distinct CDR3 sequences, more than 11% of them singletons. The sample comprised blood. Every receptor here comes from a woman aged 30 to 39 with Graves' hyperthyroidism.

This chain joins TRBV19 and TRBJ2-5; TRBD2 agrees at 12 bases. The junction had 11 bases not matched to a gene; V was cut back by 10 bases and J by 5 bases. The germline CDR1 and CDR2 sequences are LNHDA and SQIVND (reference sequence). CDR3 length: 15 amino acids. The CDR3 DNA reads TGTGCCACCCAAACTAGCGGGAGGCTTGGGGAGACCCAGTACTTC. Translating gives CATQTSGRLGETQYF.

This clonotype showed up many times. V and J are TRBV20-1 and TRBJ2-1; a possible D gene is TRBD2 (7 bases). Trimming took 1 base from V and 4 from J, leaving 14 bases between them. The CDR3 length is 15 residues. Germline loops: CDR1 DFQATT, CDR2 SNEGSKA (reference sequence). CDR3 sequence (DNA): TGCAGTGCTAGAGTTTCGCGGGGGCTTTACAATGAGCAGTTCTTC. It yields the protein CSARVSRGLYNEQFF.

This clonotype was seen more than once but under ten times. This chain joins TRBV24-1 and TRBJ2-2; TRBD1 matches 8 bases. V gave up 5 bases and J gave up 1 base; unmatched junction bases: 2. Germline V gene sequence: CDR1 KGHDR, CDR2 SFDVKD. This CDR3 region has 15 residues. CDR3 protein: CATSGTGRNTGELFF. The CDR3 DNA reads TGTGCCACCAGTGGGACAGGGAGGAACACCGGGGAGCTGTTTTTT.

This clonotype was counted many times. This chain connects TRBV6-6 to TRBJ2-7, with 7 bases identical to TRBD2. Per germline, CDR1 MNHNY and CDR2 SVGAGI (reference sequence). With 0 bases clipped from V and 6 bases from J, the junction kept 11 bases outside the gene matches. This CDR3 is 16 amino acids long. For the CDR3, the DNA is TGTGCCAGCAGTTACTCGATGGGGACTGGGAGGGGCGAGCAGTACTTC. Translation gives CASSYSMGTGRGEQYF.

Ten or more counts support this clonotype. The rearrangement uses TRBV28 and TRBJ2-7, with 12 bases matching TRBD2. Germline trimming cut 6 bases from V and 5 bases from J; bases unmatched to any gene: 8. The CDR3 runs to 15 residues. CDR1 and CDR2 from the germline V gene are MDHEN and SYDVKM. CDR3 region: CASSYRTSGTHEQYF. Here the CDR3 DNA reads TGTGCCAGCAGCTACCGGACTAGCGGGACCCACGAGCAGTACTTC. The full variable domain, with the rest looked up from reference TRBV28 and TRBJ2-7, is DVKVTQSSRYLVKRTGEKVFLECVQDMDHENMFWYRQDPGLGLRLIYFSYDVKMKEKGDIPEGYSVSREKKERFSLILESASTNQTSMYLCASSYRTSGTHEQYFGPGTRLTVT.

The chain carries TRBV7-8 and TRBJ2-7; 7 positions agree with TRBD1. The germline V gene has CDR1 SGHVS and CDR2 FQNEAQ. CDR3 length: 14 amino acids. The trim removed 3 bases at V and 5 bases at J, leaving 7 bases unmatched. CDR3 sequence: CASSFDRVGNEQYF. CDR3 DNA sequence: TGTGCCAGCAGCTTTGACAGGGTTGGCAACGAGCAGTACTTC.

This chain links TRBV7-3 with TRBJ2-1; 8 bases line up with TRBD1. Looked up from germline, CDR1 is SGHTA and CDR2 is FQGTGA. CDR3 length equals 14 residues. Trimming took 5 bases from V and 9 from J; bases not matched to a gene: 9. CDR3 bases: TGTGCCAGCAGCCAGGGGGCTAGCGTAGGTGAGCAGTTCTTC. This gives the protein CASSQGASVGEQFF.

This clonotype was seen only a few times. The J gene is TRBJ2-5, the V gene TRBV15; no definite D call. The V and J ends lost 5 bases and 3 bases respectively, with 10 bases between them. This CDR3 is built from 13 residues. The germline V gene encodes CDR1 LNHNV and CDR2 YYDKDF (reference sequence). CDR3 region: CATSLQIEETQYF. CDR3 coding DNA: TGTGCCACCAGCTTGCAGATCGAAGAGACCCAGTACTTC.

As concerns this clonotype: One base away lies a much larger clone, so this may be a sequencing read error. The V gene is TRBV28, the J gene TRBJ2-5, with 10 bases fitting TRBD2. This CDR3 has 15 residues. The V gene's germline CDR1 is MDHEN and CDR2 SYDVKM. In DNA form, the CDR3 reads TGTGCCAGCAGAAGGAGGGGACTAGCGAGGGAGACCCAGTGCTTC. Its protein product is CASRRRGLARETQCF.

This clonotype appeared many times. The chain is built from TRBV7-2 and TRBJ2-2, with D unresolved. The CDR3 sequence is 12 residues long. Trimming removed 3 bases at V and 3 bases at J, with 2 bases between. Germline CDR1 and CDR2: SGHTA and FQGNSA. The CDR3 DNA reads as TGTGCCAGCAGCTTCTACACCGGGGAGCTGTTTTTT. This encodes CASSFYTGELFF.

This clonotype was seen only a few times. The gene calls are TRBV29-1 and TRBJ2-1; D is ambiguous. CDR1 SQVTM and CDR2 ANQGSEA come from the germline V gene. The CDR3 totals 12 residues. The V end lost 1 base, the J end lost 7 bases, and 8 bases lay between the germline ends. Here the CDR3 DNA reads TGCAGCGTTGAAGGGGCGGTGAATGAGCAGTTCTTC. This codes for CSVEGAVNEQFF.

This clonotype has ten or more counts. This chain uses TRBV2 with TRBJ1-2; 7 positions agree with TRBD1. Germline V gene data show CDR1 as SNHLY and CDR2 as FYNNEI. This CDR3 region has 15 residues. With 6 bases clipped from V and 2 bases from J, the junction kept 9 bases outside the gene matches. Here the CDR3 reads CASRMHVTGNYGYTF. In nucleotides, the CDR3 is TGTGCCAGCAGGATGCACGTGACAGGGAACTATGGCTACACCTTC.

This clonotype occurred many times. The rearrangement links TRBV3-1 to TRBJ2-7; D is unclear. CDR1 LGHDT and CDR2 YNNKEL come from the germline V gene (reference sequence). Trimming removed 4 bases from V and 2 bases from J, with 9 bases in between. The CDR3 is made up of 13 amino acids. CDR3 in DNA: TGTGCCAGCAGCCCCCGACCCCCCTACGAGCAGTACTTC. It encodes CASSPRPPYEQYF.

This clonotype was observed a handful of times. V and J are TRBV20-1 and TRBJ2-3; 9 nucleotides line up with TRBD2. Germline lookup yields CDR1 DFQATT and CDR2 SNEGSKA (reference sequence). The ends lost 3 bases at V and 4 bases at J; junction bases unmatched: 11. This CDR3 region has 16 residues. CDR3 region: CSASYLAGTIADTQYF. The CDR3 region has the DNA TGCAGTGCTAGTTATCTAGCGGGGACGATTGCAGATACGCAGTATTTT.

This clonotype has a handful of counts. This chain joins TRBV29-1 and TRBJ2-7; D remains unclear. The V and J ends lost 4 bases and 3 bases respectively, with 4 bases between them. There are 10 residues in the CDR3. Germline V gene sequence: CDR1 SQVTM, CDR2 ANQGSEA. This CDR3 reads CSVGGYEQYF. The CDR3 DNA sequence: TGCAGCGTTGGGGGCTACGAGCAGTACTTC.

This clonotype was counted many times. The chain has TRBV6-1 and TRBJ2-7; 7 bases are a match to TRBD1. CDR3 length: 15 residues. Germline loops: CDR1 MNHNS, CDR2 SASEGT. J lost 4 bases, V lost 6 bases, and 12 bases had no gene match. The CDR3, as DNA: TGTGCCAGCAGCCCCACAGGACAGGTGGCTTACGAGCAGTACTTC. Residues: CASSPTGQVAYEQYF.

Regarding this clonotype: An end of the junction differs from the germline gene, which may be a read error. The chain employs TRBV10-1 and TRBJ2-7; possibly TRBD2 for D (6 bases). The CDR3 extends over 14 amino acids. Germline V gene sequence: CDR1 WNHNN, CDR2 SYGVQD (reference sequence). The CDR3 sequence: CTSSERGSRYEQYF. The CDR3 DNA is TGCACCAGCAGTGAACGGGGGAGCCGGTACGAGCAGTACTTC.

This clonotype appeared many times. The chain employs TRBV2 and TRBJ2-2, with TRBD1 identical over 7 bases. Germline loops: CDR1 SNHLY, CDR2 FYNNEI. There are 17 residues in the CDR3. V dropped 1 base and J dropped 4; count of bases not matched to a gene: 9. CDR3 amino acids: CASSEEGARFGTGELFF. In nucleotides, the CDR3 is TGTGCCAGCAGTGAAGAGGGGGCCCGCTTTGGCACCGGGGAGCTGTTTTTT.

In this sample, this clonotype turned up a few times. This rearrangement joins TRBV11-2 to TRBJ2-3; 7 nucleotides line up with TRBD2. J gave up 0 bases and V 8 bases, and 29 bases lay outside the gene matches. The germline V gene has CDR1 SGHAT and CDR2 FQNNGV. This CDR3 has 22 residues. The chain's CDR3 is CASSPPYRETGGGPPSTDTQYF. CDR3 DNA: TGTGCCAGCTCACCACCGTACCGGGAGACCGGGGGAGGGCCCCCCAGCACAGATACGCAGTATTTT.

This chain joins TRBV13 and TRBJ1-5; TRBD1 agrees at 7 bases. The V gene end was trimmed by 5 bases and the J gene end by 2 bases; junction bases not matched to a gene: 6. The CDR3 has 15 amino acids. CDR1 and CDR2 from the germline V gene are PRHDT and FYEKMQ (reference sequence). CDR3 bases: TGTGCCAGCAGCCGCAGGGGGGTTGGCAATCAGCCCCAGCATTTT. Translating gives CASSRRGVGNQPQHF.

This clonotype was seen at least ten times. The V gene is TRBV20-1, the J gene TRBJ2-3; D is unclear. This CDR3 contains 13 residues. Germline V CDR1 and CDR2: DFQATT, SNEGSKA (reference sequence). V shed 3 bases and J shed 2 bases, with 9 bases lying between them. As DNA, the CDR3 is TGCAGTGCTAGTGGTTCAACCACAGATACGCAGTATTTT. Its translation: CSASGSTTDTQYF.

This chain links TRBV6-2 or TRBV6-3 with TRBJ2-7, with D uncertain. The ends were cut back, 7 bases at V and 1 base at J, with 14 bases in the middle. The CDR3 covers 14 residues. The germline gives CDR1 MNHEY, CDR2 SVGEGT. Written as DNA, the CDR3 is TGTGCCAGCACCCACGGAAGGCTGTCCTACGAGCAGTACTTC. Translating it yields CASTHGRLSYEQYF.

This clonotype was detected many times. The chain uses TRBV2 and TRBJ2-2, with 8 positions matching TRBD1. The CDR3 covers 14 residues. CDR1 and CDR2 (germline): SNHLY, FYNNEI. J gave up 7 bases and V 3 bases, and 4 bases lay outside the gene matches. Written as DNA, the CDR3 is TGTGCCAGCAGTGACAGGGGGCGCTACGGGGAGCTGTTTTTT. This codes for CASSDRGRYGELFF.

This clonotype was seen only a few times. One end of the junction is discordant with germline, which a read error may explain. The chain links TRBV24-1 to TRBJ2-5, with TRBD2 identical over 7 bases. The CDR3 spans 14 residues. CDR1 is KGHDR and CDR2 is SFDVKD in the germline V gene. The CDR3 loop reads CATSASGRQETQCF. CDR3 bases: TGTGCCACCAGTGCTAGCGGCCGCCAAGAGACCCAGTGCTTC.

The genes are TRBV7-6 and TRBJ2-2; a possible D gene is TRBD2 (7 bases). This CDR3 is 18 amino acids long. V lost 1 base and J 0 bases, leaving 15 bases between the germline ends. Per germline, CDR1 SGHVS and CDR2 FNYEAQ. CDR3 nucleotide sequence: TGTGCCAGCAGCTTAGTGATCGCGGGGGCCGCGAACACCGGGGAGCTGTTTTTT. Its protein is CASSLVIAGAANTGELFF. Full variable domain (remainder filled in from reference TRBV7-6 and TRBJ2-2): GAGVSQSPRYKVTKRGQDVALRCDPISGHVSLYWYRQALGQGPEFLTYFNYEAQQDKSGLPNDRFSAERPEGSISTLTIQRTEQRDSAMYRCASSLVIAGAANTGELFFGEGSRLTVL.